This TCR beta chain was recorded in a study of shared clonotypes between healthy human individuals. Overall study: The study used three CD4 naive, three CD4 memory, two CD8 naive and one CD8 memory plate per donor.

As for this clone: Its antigen remains unknown.

With 1 base clipped from V and 7 bases from J, the junction kept 8 bases outside the gene matches. In germline, CDR1 is MGHRA, CDR2 YSYEKL. The CDR3 contains 16 residues. Method: immunoSEQ multiplex PCR; TCRdb's copy keeps in-frame clones and lacks some. The sample yields around 2.1 million clones, more than 85% seen once. Naive CD8 populations comprised CD45RO-negative cells positively selected for CCR7, excluding terminally differentiated effector memory CD45RA+ cells. General study results and limits: A generally larger estimated richness was seen in naive subsets than in memory subsets.

This sequence joins TRBV4-1 and TRBJ2-2; 8 nucleotides agree with TRBD2. The sample taken for sequencing was naive CD8+ T cells from PBMCs. This sequence originates from a man aged 18 to 29 in good health. Some clones in this sample may be carry-over from other donors' samples. The CDR3 region is CASSQGPAGAVGELFF. The CDR3 DNA reads as TGCGCCAGCAGCCAAGGGCCAGCGGGAGCCGTCGGGGAGCTGTTTTTT.